Listed below are T cell receptor beta chains from one sample, sequenced in a study of shared clonotypes between healthy human individuals. Using immunoSEQ multiplex PCR, the repertoire was profiled, and TCRdb retains in-frame clones only, with some absent. The table has roughly 2,000,000 clones, approximately 92% seen once; the top ten hold about 1.7%. The material sequenced was naive CD8+ T cells from PBMCs. The receptors derive from a man younger than 35 in good health. Some clones in this sample may be carry-over from other donors' samples. CDR3s include the opening cysteine and the closing phenylalanine or tryptophan. Fields, in order: V gene, clone size, J gene, D gene, CDR3 protein, CDR3 DNA. The D gene is left open where the match is weak. The size of a clone is reported for some rows only, either as once, few or many, or as a class for expanded clones.

TRBV4-3	-	TRBJ2-1	TRBD2	CASSPSGGVRGEQFF	TGCGCCAGCAGCCCTAGCGGGGGTGTCCGGGGTGAGCAGTTCTTC
TRBV19	-	TRBJ2-2	TRBD1	CASTGTANTGELFF	TGTGCCAGCACCGGGACAGCTAACACCGGGGAGCTGTTTTTT
TRBV4-3	-	TRBJ1-5	-	CASSPSRGDQPQHF	TGCGCCAGCAGCCCGTCGCGCGGAGATCAGCCCCAGCATTTT
TRBV7-3	once	TRBJ2-2	TRBD2	CASSLTTSGRAAGELFF	TGTGCCAGCAGCTTAACCACTAGCGGGAGGGCCGCCGGGGAGCTGTTTTTT
TRBV29-1	-	TRBJ2-5	-	CSAPPKVGGETQYF	TGCAGCGCCCCCCCTAAAGTGGGAGGAGAGACCCAGTACTTC
TRBV19	-	TRBJ1-2	-	CASSINEGFEYGYTF	TGTGCCAGTAGTATAAACGAGGGGTTCGAGTATGGCTACACCTTC
TRBV2	-	TRBJ2-5	TRBD2	CASSGTSGGETQYF	TGTGCCAGCAGTGGGACTAGCGGAGGAGAGACCCAGTACTTC
TRBV4-1	-	TRBJ2-3	-	CASSQDGDSTDTQYF	TGCGCCAGCAGCCAAGATGGGGACAGCACAGATACGCAGTATTTT
TRBV5-1	-	TRBJ2-1	TRBD1	CASSVIGGSREQFF	TGCGCCAGCAGCGTCATAGGGGGCTCGAGGGAGCAGTTCTTC
TRBV28	-	TRBJ2-1	TRBD2	CASSLGGLGPGLAGDYNEQFF	TGTGCCAGCAGCTTGGGTGGGCTGGGACCGGGACTAGCGGGGGACTACAATGAGCAGTTCTTC
TRBV19	-	TRBJ2-6	-	CASSIRGSGANVLTF	TGTGCCAGTAGTATCAGGGGCTCTGGGGCCAACGTCCTGACTTTC
TRBV27	-	TRBJ2-2	-	CASSLWQDTGELFF	TGTGCCAGCAGTTTATGGCAGGACACCGGGGAGCTGTTTTTT
TRBV27	-	TRBJ2-1	-	CASSLSRGDSYNEQFF	TGTGCCAGCAGTTTATCGAGGGGGGACTCCTACAATGAGCAGTTCTTC
TRBV4-3	-	TRBJ2-1	-	CASSQETEGQGNEQFF	TGCGCCAGCAGCCAAGAAACGGAGGGGCAGGGCAATGAGCAGTTCTTC
TRBV27	-	TRBJ2-5	-	CASRGQGRKETQYF	TGTGCCAGCAGAGGCCAGGGCCGCAAAGAGACCCAGTACTTC
TRBV7-3	-	TRBJ2-3	-	CASSLTFRGPTDTQYF	TGTGCCAGCAGCTTAACATTTCGGGGGCCCACAGATACGCAGTATTTT
TRBV27	-	TRBJ2-1	-	CASSYEDSIEQFF	TGTGCCAGCAGTTACGAAGACAGCATCGAGCAGTTCTTC
TRBV9	-	TRBJ2-5	TRBD1	CASSVGSWTGLRGQETQYF	TGTGCCAGCAGCGTAGGATCTTGGACAGGCCTCAGGGGACAAGAGACCCAGTACTTC
TRBV25-1	-	TRBJ2-1	-	CATGRAAEQFF	TGTGCCACCGGCAGGGCGGCGGAGCAGTTCTTC
TRBV30	-	TRBJ2-7	TRBD2	CAWSPGLATYEQYF	TGTGCCTGGAGCCCGGGACTAGCTACCTACGAGCAGTACTTC
TRBV11-2	-	TRBJ2-7	-	CASSLDVDNEQYF	TGTGCCAGCAGCTTAGATGTAGACAACGAGCAGTACTTC
TRBV6-1	-	TRBJ2-7	-	CASSEGLGLLYEQYF	TGTGCCAGCAGTGAGGGATTGGGGCTCCTCTACGAGCAGTACTTC
TRBV28	-	TRBJ2-1	-	CASSLGPPNEQFF	TGTGCCAGCAGTTTGGGCCCCCCCAATGAGCAGTTCTTC
TRBV9	-	TRBJ2-7	TRBD1	CASSPGQGGNEQYF	TGTGCCAGCAGCCCCGGACAGGGGGGAAACGAGCAGTACTTC
TRBV27	-	TRBJ2-5	-	CASRASPPGETQYF	TGTGCCAGCAGGGCCAGCCCTCCGGGAGAGACCCAGTACTTC
TRBV4-3	-	TRBJ1-1	TRBD1	CASSPGQGAPEAFF	TGCGCCAGCAGTCCGGGACAGGGGGCGCCTGAAGCTTTCTTT
TRBV28	-	TRBJ2-7	TRBD1	CASSLLRQGAYEQYF	TGTGCCAGCAGTTTACTGAGACAGGGGGCGTACGAGCAGTACTTC
TRBV10-3	-	TRBJ2-7	TRBD2	CAISGGLAGEVDEQYF	TGTGCCATCAGTGGGGGACTAGCGGGAGAGGTAGACGAGCAGTACTTC
TRBV5-6	-	TRBJ1-2	-	CASSLGQSNYGYTF	TGTGCCAGCAGCTTGGGTCAGTCTAACTATGGCTACACCTTC
TRBV28	-	TRBJ2-4	-	CASSSRGRAKNIQYF	TGTGCCAGCAGTTCGAGGGGCCGAGCCAAAAACATTCAGTACTTC
TRBV7-6	-	TRBJ2-4	-	CASSIGDHQIF	TGTGCCAGCAGCATTGGGGACCACCAGATCTTC
TRBV7-6	-	TRBJ2-1	TRBD2	CASQTSGVYNEQFF	TGTGCCAGCCAAACTAGCGGGGTATACAATGAGCAGTTCTTC
TRBV28	-	TRBJ2-2	TRBD2	CASSLGTSLTGELFF	TGTGCCAGCAGTTTGGGGACTAGCCTCACCGGGGAGCTGTTTTTT
TRBV15	-	TRBJ1-4	-	CATSRGGRLDEKLFF	TGTGCCACCAGCAGAGGGGGCAGACTCGACGAAAAACTGTTTTTT
TRBV10-3	-	TRBJ2-7	TRBD2	CAVSSGFYEQYF	TGTGCCGTCTCTAGCGGTTTCTACGAGCAGTACTTC
TRBV15	-	TRBJ2-2	-	CATSRDWAANTGELFF	TGTGCCACCAGCAGAGACTGGGCAGCGAACACCGGGGAGCTGTTTTTT
TRBV28	-	TRBJ2-1	-	CASSSNYNEQFF	TGTGCCAGCAGTTCAAACTATAATGAGCAGTTCTTC
TRBV2	-	TRBJ2-7	TRBD2	CASKVSGAAPYEQYF	TGTGCCAGCAAGGTTAGCGGGGCGGCTCCCTACGAGCAGTACTTC
TRBV9	-	TRBJ2-2	-	CASSVDGDLGYTGELFF	TGTGCCAGCAGCGTAGACGGGGACTTGGGGTACACCGGGGAGCTGTTTTTT
TRBV7-9	-	TRBJ2-7	-	CASSIGQEQYF	TGTGCCAGCAGCATCGGACAGGAGCAGTACTTC
TRBV28	-	TRBJ2-7	-	CASSLTSGTAYEQYF	TGTGCCAGCAGTTTGACTAGTGGGACAGCCTACGAGCAGTACTTC
TRBV2	once	TRBJ2-7	-	CASTMDSTYEQYF	TGTGCCAGCACCATGGACAGCACCTACGAGCAGTACTTC
TRBV5-4	-	TRBJ2-7	-	CASSPGSPGEQYF	TGTGCCAGCAGCCCCGGGTCCCCCGGCGAGCAGTACTTC
TRBV27	-	TRBJ2-1	-	CASRPPGAYEQFF	TGTGCCAGCAGACCCCCGGGTGCGTATGAGCAGTTCTTC
TRBV11-2	-	TRBJ2-2	TRBD2	CASSYPREGSNTGELFF	TGTGCCAGCAGCTACCCACGGGAGGGCTCAAACACCGGGGAGCTGTTTTTT
TRBV7-8	-	TRBJ1-1	-	CASSSGVGGNTEAFF	TGTGCCAGCAGCTCCGGAGTAGGTGGGAACACTGAAGCTTTCTTT
TRBV7-9	-	TRBJ2-3	-	CASSWAGEDTQYF	TGTGCCAGCAGCTGGGCAGGCGAGGATACGCAGTATTTT
TRBV4-3	-	TRBJ2-1	TRBD2	CASSQVLAEYNEQFF	TGCGCCAGCAGCCAAGTTCTAGCGGAATACAATGAGCAGTTCTTC
TRBV6-5	-	TRBJ1-3	-	CASIGQRNTIYF	TGTGCCAGCATCGGACAACGGAACACCATATATTTT
TRBV27	-	TRBJ2-3	-	CASSLWESADTQYF	TGTGCCAGCAGTTTATGGGAGTCCGCAGATACGCAGTATTTT
TRBV6-5	-	TRBJ2-7	TRBD2	CASSPGTSGTYEQYF	TGTGCCAGCAGTCCTGGGACTAGCGGGACCTACGAGCAGTACTTC
TRBV2	-	TRBJ1-1	-	CASSVDTEAFF	TGTGCCAGCAGTGTTGACACTGAAGCTTTCTTT
TRBV27	-	TRBJ2-1	TRBD2	CASSPLAVNEQFF	TGTGCCAGCAGTCCGCTAGCGGTGAATGAGCAGTTCTTC
TRBV4-3	-	TRBJ2-7	TRBD2	CASSQDLSSGRYEQYF	TGCGCCAGCAGCCAAGATCTGTCTAGCGGGAGGTACGAGCAGTACTTC
TRBV6-1	-	TRBJ1-1	-	CASSGAEAFF	TGTGCCAGCAGTGGGGCTGAAGCTTTCTTT
TRBV2	once	TRBJ2-1	-	CASREVSYNEQFF	TGTGCCAGCAGGGAGGTCTCTTACAATGAGCAGTTCTTC
TRBV19	-	TRBJ2-1	TRBD2	CASLPGLAGGQQFF	TGTGCCAGCCTGCCGGGACTAGCGGGAGGGCAGCAGTTCTTC